This T cell receptor (beta chain) was identified during a study of blood T cells in healthy people across ages. A second PCR, run for roughly 7 to 11 cycles, used a sample-barcoded 5' primer plus a J-beta primer mix. TCRdb itself ran the 5' RACE reads through MiXCR, one entry per CDR3 protein. The sample carries about 1.8 million distinct CDR3 sequences, around half recorded once. The CDR3 length is 14 residues. V lost 4 bases and J lost 3; bases outside the gene matches: 7. Germline V gives CDR1 SQVTM, CDR2 ANQGSEA. The clonotype was recovered from a middle-aged woman in good health. Sequencing was carried out using blood. The J gene is TRBJ1-2, the V gene TRBV29-1; 8 bases match TRBD1. CDR3 nucleotide sequence: TGCAGCGTTGGCGTTGAGACAGGGGACTATGGCTACACCTTC. It codes for CSVGVETGDYGYTF.